This T cell receptor beta chain was identified during a study of early T cells in non-severe SARS-CoV-2 infection. Study details: Chains were unpaired, as sequencing was done on bulk RNA from unsorted whole blood. Study-wide points: VDJdb matching, biased toward anti-spike CD8 responses, missed private and CD4 specificities.

The CDR3 runs 12 residues. Germline CDR1 is MNHEY and CDR2 is SVGEGT. Trimming stripped 6 bases from V and 4 bases from J, with 7 bases between. Researchers tagged individual cDNA molecules with unique molecular identifiers. In TCRdb, the 5' RACE reads were re-called with MiXCR into one record per CDR3 protein. Counted here are fewer than 80,000 distinct CDR3 sequences, under 9.5% occurring once; the ten biggest clones make up under 7%. As regards this clonotype: Its antigen is still unknown.

Source material: whole blood. V usage is TRBV6-2 or TRBV6-3 and J usage is TRBJ2-4; tentative D call: TRBD2 (6 bases). The source of this sequence is an adult who was a healthcare worker with PCR-confirmed SARS-CoV-2 infection or an uninfected control (not recorded which). CDR3 amino acids: CASRAGKNIQYF. CDR3 nucleotides: TGTGCCAGCAGGGCGGGAAAAAACATTCAGTACTTC.